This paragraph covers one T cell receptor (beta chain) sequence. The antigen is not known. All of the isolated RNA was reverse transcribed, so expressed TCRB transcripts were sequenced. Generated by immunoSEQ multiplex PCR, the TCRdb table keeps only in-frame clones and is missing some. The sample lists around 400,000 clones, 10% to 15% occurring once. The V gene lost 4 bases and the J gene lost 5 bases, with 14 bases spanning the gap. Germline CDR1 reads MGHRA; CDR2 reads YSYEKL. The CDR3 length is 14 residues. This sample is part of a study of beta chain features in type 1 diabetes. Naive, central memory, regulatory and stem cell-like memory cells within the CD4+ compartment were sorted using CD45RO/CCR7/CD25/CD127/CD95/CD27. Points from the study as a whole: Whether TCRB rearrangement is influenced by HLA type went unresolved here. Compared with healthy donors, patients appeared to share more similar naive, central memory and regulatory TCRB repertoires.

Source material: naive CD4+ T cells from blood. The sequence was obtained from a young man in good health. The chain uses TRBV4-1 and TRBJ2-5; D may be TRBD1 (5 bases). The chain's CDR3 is CASSLRQTTETQYF. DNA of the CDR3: TGCGCCAGCAGCCTACGACAGACGACGGAGACCCAGTACTTC.